This T cell receptor beta chain was identified in a study of blood T cell repertoires in COVID-19. The germline V gene has CDR1 PRHDT and CDR2 FYEKMQ (reference sequence). V dropped 5 bases and J dropped 14; count of bases not matched to a gene: 14. This CDR3 is built from 15 residues. This clone was recorded a few times. The table came from immunoSEQ multiplex PCR; TCRdb's copy has only in-frame clones and leaves some out. This table has 50,000 to 60,000 clones, more than 80% appearing once. This clonotype was obtained from a man between 40 and 49 years old with acute or convalescent COVID-19. The chain employs TRBV13 and TRBJ1-6, with 8 bases matching TRBD1. Specimen: peripheral blood. The CDR3 spells CASSRGQGPSGTLHF. The CDR3 nucleotides read TGTGCCAGCAGCCGTGGACAGGGCCCCTCGGGGACCCTCCACTTT.